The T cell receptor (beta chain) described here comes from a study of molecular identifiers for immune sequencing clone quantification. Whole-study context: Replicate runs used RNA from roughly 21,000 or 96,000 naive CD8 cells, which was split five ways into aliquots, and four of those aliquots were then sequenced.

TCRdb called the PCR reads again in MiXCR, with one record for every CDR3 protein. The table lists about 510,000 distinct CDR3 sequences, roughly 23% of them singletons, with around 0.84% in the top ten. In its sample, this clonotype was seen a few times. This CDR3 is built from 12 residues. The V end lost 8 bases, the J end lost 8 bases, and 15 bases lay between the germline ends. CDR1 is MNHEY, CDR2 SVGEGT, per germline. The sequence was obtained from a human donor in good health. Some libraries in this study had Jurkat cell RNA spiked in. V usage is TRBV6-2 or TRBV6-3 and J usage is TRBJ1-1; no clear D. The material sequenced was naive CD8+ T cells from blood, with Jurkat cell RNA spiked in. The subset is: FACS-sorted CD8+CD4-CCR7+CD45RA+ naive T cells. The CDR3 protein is CASRPTGNEAFF. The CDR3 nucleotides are TGTGCCAGCCGACCGACCGGGAACGAAGCTTTCTTT.